These T cell receptor beta chains were read from a single sample in a study of response to subunit inactivated influenza vaccine. MiXCR, run by TCRdb on the RT-PCR reads, gives a single entry per CDR3 protein. The data hold under 850,000 distinct CDR3 sequences, with 15% to 20% observed a single time. The sequenced sample was PBMCs from blood, obtained less than 6 days after vaccination. These receptors all stem from a man aged 50 or older who received an inactivated influenza vaccine. CDR3s include the opening cysteine and the closing phenylalanine or tryptophan. D genes are given only for firm matches. Where a row states a size, it is once, few, many or the class of an expanded clone; other rows omit it.

CDR3nt | CDR3aa | j_gene | v_gene | abundance | d_gene
TGTGCCAGCAGCTTAGCCGGGAGGCCTAGGGGAGATACGCAGTATTTT | CASSLAGRPRGDTQYF | TRBJ2-3 | TRBV7-2 | - | TRBD2
TGTGCCAGCACGGTCCGATGGAGCTCTGGGGCCAACGTCCTGACTTTC | CASTVRWSSGANVLTF | TRBJ2-6 | TRBV7-9 | few | -
TGCAGTGCTAGGAGGGGCTACACAGGGCAATTTATGAATGAGCAGTTCTTC | CSARRGYTGQFMNEQFF | TRBJ2-1 | TRBV20-1 | few | -
TGCAGCGTTGGACGGGGACATTTGAAAGAGACCCAGTACTTC | CSVGRGHLKETQYF | TRBJ2-5 | TRBV29-1 | few | -
TGTGCCAGCAGCCAATCTAATCAGGGAAGCACTGAAGCTTTCTTT | CASSQSNQGSTEAFF | TRBJ1-1 | TRBV4-2 | many | -
TGTGCCAGCAGCTCCCACGGGGTTATATCGGGTTATGGCTACACCTTC | CASSSHGVISGYGYTF | TRBJ1-2 | TRBV7-2 | - | -
TGTGCCAGCAGCTGGGCGGCTAGCGGGGCGTCGGAGACCCAGTACTTC | CASSWAASGASETQYF | TRBJ2-5 | TRBV5-5 | - | TRBD2
TGCAGTGCCTACAGGGGGCTCGGGGAAAAACTGTTTTTT | CSAYRGLGEKLFF | TRBJ1-4 | TRBV20-1 | many | TRBD1
TGTGCCAGCAGCTTGGGGGCTACAGGGCTCTATAATTCACCCCTCCACTTT | CASSLGATGLYNSPLHF | TRBJ1-6 | TRBV5-6 | - | -
TGTGCCAGCAGTTTAGGCGGACTAGCGGGAGGGGCGGATACGCAGTATTTT | CASSLGGLAGGADTQYF | TRBJ2-3 | TRBV28 | few | TRBD2
TGTGCCAGCAGCCCGATCCGACGGGCCTCTCTCCTCTACGAGCAGTACTTC | CASSPIRRASLLYEQYF | TRBJ2-7 | TRBV11-2 | - | -
TGCAGTGCTTTCCGGGACAGGGGGCTTATAAGCGAAAAACTGTTTTTT | CSAFRDRGLISEKLFF | TRBJ1-4 | TRBV20-1 | few | TRBD1
TGTGCCAGCAGCGCGGGACAGATTTCCTACGAGCAGTACTTC | CASSAGQISYEQYF | TRBJ2-7 | TRBV7-8 | few | -
TGTGCCAGCAGCCGGGCCGGGACCTGGAGCTCCTACGAGCAGTACTTC | CASSRAGTWSSYEQYF | TRBJ2-7 | TRBV5-8 | - | -
TGTGCCAGCAGTCTATACCTGTTACCCTACGAGCAGTACTTC | CASSLYLLPYEQYF | TRBJ2-7 | TRBV28 | few | -
TGCAGCGTGGGGACCTCTCAGGGAATCGCGAACACCGGGGAGCTGTTTTTT | CSVGTSQGIANTGELFF | TRBJ2-2 | TRBV29-1 | many | -
TGTGCCATCAGTGACAGGACGGGGTACCAAGAGACCCAGTACTTC | CAISDRTGYQETQYF | TRBJ2-5 | TRBV10-3 | few | -
TGTGCCAGCAGTTACACCGGCGCGGACGACTACGAGCAGTACTTC | CASSYTGADDYEQYF | TRBJ2-7 | TRBV6-2/TRBV6-3 | many | -
TGCAGTGCTAGAGACGGGACAATGGGAAACACCATATATTTT | CSARDGTMGNTIYF | TRBJ1-3 | TRBV20-1 | few | -